This TCR beta chain was retrieved from a study of T cell repertoires and HLA-DP antigens. Study-wide points: Against one allele, clones undetected before culture averaged 36.3%; against the other, 50.6%.

Measured with immunoSEQ multiplex PCR; TCRdb has only the in-frame clones, and not every one. The data show around 100,000 clones, approximately 92% seen once. Germline V gene lookup returns CDR1 SGHTA and CDR2 FQGTGA. The CDR3 has 18 amino acids. Losses at the gene ends were 5 bases for V and 4 bases for J; bases not matched to a gene: 17. For this clone: Its antigen remains unidentified.

The J gene is TRBJ2-7, the V gene TRBV7-3, with 10 bases identical to TRBD1. This sequence was found in a woman between 18 and 29 years old in good health and CMV-seronegative. The sequenced sample was CD4+ T cells from PBMCs. As DNA, the CDR3 is TGTGCCAGCAGCCAAACTGATGGAGAACGGGACAGGGGATACGAGCAGTACGTC. Its protein product is CASSQTDGERDRGYEQYV.